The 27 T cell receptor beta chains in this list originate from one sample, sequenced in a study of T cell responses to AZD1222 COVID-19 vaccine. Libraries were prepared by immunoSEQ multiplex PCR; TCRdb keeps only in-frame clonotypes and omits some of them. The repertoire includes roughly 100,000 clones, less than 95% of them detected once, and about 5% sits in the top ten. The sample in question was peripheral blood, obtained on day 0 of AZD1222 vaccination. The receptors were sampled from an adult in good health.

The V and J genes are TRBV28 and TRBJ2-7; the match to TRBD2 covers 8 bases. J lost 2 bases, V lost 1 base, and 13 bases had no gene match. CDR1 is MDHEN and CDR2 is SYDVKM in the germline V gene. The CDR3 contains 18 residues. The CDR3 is CASSLYSLTRGVPYEQYF. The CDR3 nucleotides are TGTGCCAGCAGTTTATATTCTCTGACGCGGGGGGTTCCCTACGAGCAGTACTTC.

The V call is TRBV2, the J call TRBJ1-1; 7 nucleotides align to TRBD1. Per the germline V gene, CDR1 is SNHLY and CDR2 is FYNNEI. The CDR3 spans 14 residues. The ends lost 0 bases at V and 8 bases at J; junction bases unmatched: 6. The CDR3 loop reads CASSEARTGKEAFF. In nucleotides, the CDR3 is TGTGCCAGCAGTGAAGCAAGGACAGGAAAAGAAGCTTTCTTT.

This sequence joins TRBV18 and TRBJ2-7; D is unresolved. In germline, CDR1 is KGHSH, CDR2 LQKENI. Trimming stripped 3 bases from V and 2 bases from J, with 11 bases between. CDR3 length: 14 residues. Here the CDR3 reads CASSPGLATYEQYF. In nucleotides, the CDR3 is TGTGCCAGCTCACCCGGTCTGGCAACCTACGAGCAGTACTTC.

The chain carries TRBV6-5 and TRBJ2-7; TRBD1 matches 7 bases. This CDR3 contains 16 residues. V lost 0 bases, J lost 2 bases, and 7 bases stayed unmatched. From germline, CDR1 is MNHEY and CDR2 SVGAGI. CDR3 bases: TGTGCCAGCAGTTACTCGAACAGGGGCCTACCCTACGAGCAGTACTTC. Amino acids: CASSYSNRGLPYEQYF.

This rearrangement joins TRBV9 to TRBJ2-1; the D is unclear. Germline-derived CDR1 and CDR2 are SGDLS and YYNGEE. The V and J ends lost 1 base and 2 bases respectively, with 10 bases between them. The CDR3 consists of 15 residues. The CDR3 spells CASSVRSEAYNEQFF. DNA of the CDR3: TGTGCCAGCAGCGTAAGGAGCGAGGCCTACAATGAGCAGTTCTTC.

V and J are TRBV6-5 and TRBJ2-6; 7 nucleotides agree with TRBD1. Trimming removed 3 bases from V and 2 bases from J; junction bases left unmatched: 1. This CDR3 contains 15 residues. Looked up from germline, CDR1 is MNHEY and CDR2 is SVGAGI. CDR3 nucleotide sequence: TGTGCCAGCAGTTATCAGGGGGCTGGGGCCAACGTCCTGACTTTC. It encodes CASSYQGAGANVLTF.

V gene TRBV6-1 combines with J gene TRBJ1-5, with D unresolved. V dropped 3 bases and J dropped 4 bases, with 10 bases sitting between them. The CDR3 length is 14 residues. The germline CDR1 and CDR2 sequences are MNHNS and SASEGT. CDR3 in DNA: TGTGCCAGCAGTGAGAGGTCAAAAAATCAGCCCCAGCATTTT. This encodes CASSERSKNQPQHF.

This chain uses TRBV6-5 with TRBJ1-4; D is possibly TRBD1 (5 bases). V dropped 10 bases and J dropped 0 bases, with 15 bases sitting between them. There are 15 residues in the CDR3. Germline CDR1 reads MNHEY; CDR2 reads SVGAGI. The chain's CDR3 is CATRGGFATNEKLFF. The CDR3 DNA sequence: TGTGCCACCCGGGGGGGATTCGCAACTAATGAAAAACTGTTTTTT.

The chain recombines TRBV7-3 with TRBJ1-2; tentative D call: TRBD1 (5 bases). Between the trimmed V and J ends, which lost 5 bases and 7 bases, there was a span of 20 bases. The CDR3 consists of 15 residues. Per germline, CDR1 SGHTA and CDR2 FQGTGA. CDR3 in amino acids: CASSDQPQGLGGYTF. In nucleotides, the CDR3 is TGTGCCAGCAGCGATCAGCCCCAGGGATTAGGTGGCTACACCTTC.

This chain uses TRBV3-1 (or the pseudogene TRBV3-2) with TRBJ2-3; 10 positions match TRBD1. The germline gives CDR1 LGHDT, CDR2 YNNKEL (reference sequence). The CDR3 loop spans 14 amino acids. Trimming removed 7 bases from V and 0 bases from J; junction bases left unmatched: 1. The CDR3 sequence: CASTGQGSTDTQYF. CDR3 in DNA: TGTGCCAGCACGGGACAGGGGAGCACAGATACGCAGTATTTT.

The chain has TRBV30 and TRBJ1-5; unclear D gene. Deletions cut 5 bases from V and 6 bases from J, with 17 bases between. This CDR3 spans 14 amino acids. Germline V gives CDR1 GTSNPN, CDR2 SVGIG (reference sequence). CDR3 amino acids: CAWAPLGGFQPQHF. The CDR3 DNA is TGTGCCTGGGCCCCTCTAGGCGGGTTTCAGCCCCAGCATTTT.

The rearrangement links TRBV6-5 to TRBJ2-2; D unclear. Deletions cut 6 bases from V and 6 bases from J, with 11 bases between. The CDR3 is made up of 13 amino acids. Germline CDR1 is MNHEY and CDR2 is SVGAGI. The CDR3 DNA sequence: TGTGCCAGCAGCCGCCCTCCGGCCGGGGAGCTGTTTTTT. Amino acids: CASSRPPAGELFF.

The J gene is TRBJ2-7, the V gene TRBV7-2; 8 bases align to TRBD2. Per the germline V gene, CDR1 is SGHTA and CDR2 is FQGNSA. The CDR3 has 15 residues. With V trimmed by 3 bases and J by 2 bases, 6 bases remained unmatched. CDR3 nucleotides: TGTGCCAGCAGCTTCGGGGGGGTTAGGACCTACGAGCAGTACTTC. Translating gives CASSFGGVRTYEQYF.

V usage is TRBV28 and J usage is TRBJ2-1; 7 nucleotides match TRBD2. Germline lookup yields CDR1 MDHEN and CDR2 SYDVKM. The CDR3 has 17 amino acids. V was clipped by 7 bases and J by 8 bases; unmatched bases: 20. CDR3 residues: CASNTVTSAPPMDEQFF. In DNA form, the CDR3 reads TGTGCCAGCAATACTGTAACTAGCGCCCCCCCGATGGATGAGCAGTTCTTC.

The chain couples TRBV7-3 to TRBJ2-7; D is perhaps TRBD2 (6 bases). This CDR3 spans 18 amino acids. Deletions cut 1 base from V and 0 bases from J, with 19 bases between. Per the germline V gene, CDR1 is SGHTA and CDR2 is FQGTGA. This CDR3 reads CASSLNPYGRGSSYEQYF. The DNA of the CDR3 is TGTGCCAGCAGCTTAAACCCGTACGGACGGGGGAGCTCCTACGAGCAGTACTTC.

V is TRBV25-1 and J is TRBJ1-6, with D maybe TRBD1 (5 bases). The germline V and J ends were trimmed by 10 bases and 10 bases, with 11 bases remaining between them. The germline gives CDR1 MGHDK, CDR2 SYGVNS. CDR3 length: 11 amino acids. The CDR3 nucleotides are TGTGCCAACAGGTCGGGGTCACCCCTCCACTTT. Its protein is CANRSGSPLHF.

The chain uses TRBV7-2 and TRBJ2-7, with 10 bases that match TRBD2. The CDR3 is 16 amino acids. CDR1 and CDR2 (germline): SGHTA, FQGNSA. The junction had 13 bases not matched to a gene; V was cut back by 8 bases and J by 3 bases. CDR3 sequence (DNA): TGTGCCAGCTCTAGGGCGTCTAGCGGGGGACTCTACGAGCAGTACTTC. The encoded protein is CASSRASSGGLYEQYF.

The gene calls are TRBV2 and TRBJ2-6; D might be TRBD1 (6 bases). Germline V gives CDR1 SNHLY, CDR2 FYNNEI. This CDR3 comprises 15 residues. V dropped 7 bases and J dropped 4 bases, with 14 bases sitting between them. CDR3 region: CASTRDIVGANVLTF. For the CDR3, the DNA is TGTGCCAGCACAAGGGACATTGTAGGGGCCAACGTCCTGACTTTC.

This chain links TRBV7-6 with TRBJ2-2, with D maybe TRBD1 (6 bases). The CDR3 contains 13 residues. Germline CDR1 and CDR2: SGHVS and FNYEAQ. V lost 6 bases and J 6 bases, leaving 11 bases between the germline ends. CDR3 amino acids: CASRSGQAGELFF. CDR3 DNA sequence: TGTGCCAGCAGGTCGGGACAAGCCGGGGAGCTGTTTTTT.

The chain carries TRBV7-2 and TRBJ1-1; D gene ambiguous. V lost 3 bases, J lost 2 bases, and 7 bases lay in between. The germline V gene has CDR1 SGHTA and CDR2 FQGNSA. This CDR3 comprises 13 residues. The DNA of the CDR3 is TGTGCCAGCAGCTTCTACAGAAACACTGAAGCTTTCTTT. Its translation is CASSFYRNTEAFF.

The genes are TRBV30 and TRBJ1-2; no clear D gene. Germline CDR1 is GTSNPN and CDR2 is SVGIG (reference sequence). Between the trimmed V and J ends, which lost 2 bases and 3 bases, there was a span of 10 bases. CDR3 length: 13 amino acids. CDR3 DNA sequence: TGTGCCTGGAGTCCTTCAAGGGACTATGGCTACACCTTC. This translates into CAWSPSRDYGYTF.

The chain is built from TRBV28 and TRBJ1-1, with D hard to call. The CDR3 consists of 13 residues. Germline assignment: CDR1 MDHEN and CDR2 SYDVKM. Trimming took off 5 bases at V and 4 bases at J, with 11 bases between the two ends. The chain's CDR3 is CASSPRVLTEAFF. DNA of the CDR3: TGTGCCAGCAGTCCCCGGGTGCTCACTGAAGCTTTCTTT.

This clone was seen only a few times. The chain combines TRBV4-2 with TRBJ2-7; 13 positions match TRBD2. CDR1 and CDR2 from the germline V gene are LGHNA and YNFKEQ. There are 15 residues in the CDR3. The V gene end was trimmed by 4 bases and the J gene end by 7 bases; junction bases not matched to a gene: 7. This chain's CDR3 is CASSPLTGLAGEQYF. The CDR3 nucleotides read TGTGCCAGCAGCCCCCTCACGGGACTAGCGGGGGAGCAGTACTTC.

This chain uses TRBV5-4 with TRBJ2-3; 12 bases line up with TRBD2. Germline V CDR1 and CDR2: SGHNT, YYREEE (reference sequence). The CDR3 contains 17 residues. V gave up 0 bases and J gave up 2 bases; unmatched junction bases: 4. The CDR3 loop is CASSLVRTSGATDTQYF. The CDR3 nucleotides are TGTGCCAGCAGCTTGGTGCGGACTAGCGGGGCCACAGATACGCAGTATTTT.

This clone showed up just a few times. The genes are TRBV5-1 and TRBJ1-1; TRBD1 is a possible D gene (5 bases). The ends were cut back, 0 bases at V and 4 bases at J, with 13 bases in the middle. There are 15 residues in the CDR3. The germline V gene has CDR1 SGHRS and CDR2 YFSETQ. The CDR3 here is CASSLVGGTITEAFF. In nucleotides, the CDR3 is TGCGCCAGCAGCTTGGTCGGGGGGACCATCACTGAAGCTTTCTTT.

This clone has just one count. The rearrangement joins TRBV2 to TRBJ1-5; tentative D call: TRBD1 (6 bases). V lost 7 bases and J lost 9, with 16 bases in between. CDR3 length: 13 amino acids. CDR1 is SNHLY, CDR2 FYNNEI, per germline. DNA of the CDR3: TGTGCCAGCAACCCGGACAGCTACCGGCCCCAGCATTTT. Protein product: CASNPDSYRPQHF.

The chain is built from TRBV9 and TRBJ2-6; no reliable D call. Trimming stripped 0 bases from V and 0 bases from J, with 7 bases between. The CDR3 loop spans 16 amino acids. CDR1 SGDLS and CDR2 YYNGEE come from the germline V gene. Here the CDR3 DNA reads TGTGCCAGCAGCGTAGCCCAGAGCTCTGGGGCCAACGTCCTGACTTTC. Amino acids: CASSVAQSSGANVLTF.